This T cell receptor (beta chain) stems from a study of T cell repertoires in cytomegalovirus infection. About the research overall: Carrying CMV and the relevant HLA type showed in public TCR beta signatures.

V gave up 7 bases and J gave up 12 bases; unmatched junction bases: 15. The CDR3 is 14 amino acids. CDR1 and CDR2 (germline): SQVTM, ANQGSEA. Comment on this clonotype: Its antigen is unidentified.

From the reads, TCRdb called clonotypes with MiXCR, one entry per CDR3 protein. The sample has about 150,000 distinct CDR3 sequences, 23% seen once. General study findings and limits: What dominated the ex vivo response were HLA-C-restricted CMV-specific TCR beta clonotypes.

The V and J genes are TRBV29-1 and TRBJ2-1; 10 nucleotides agree with TRBD1. Sequenced material: PBMCs. This sequence originates from a human donor in good health (CMV status not recorded). Some clones in this sample may be carry-over from other donors' samples. The CDR3: CSALSADRGQVQFF. Written as DNA, the CDR3 is TGCAGCGCATTATCCGCCGACAGGGGGCAGGTGCAGTTCTTC.